A selection of T cell receptor beta chains follows, all from one sample in a study of metastatic and nonmetastatic thyroid tumors. With MiXCR, TCRdb called clones anew from the PCR reads. The sample records around 30,000 clones, about 20% being singletons. The sequencing sample was made of blood. Receptor source: a female donor with papillary thyroid cancer or a benign thyroid nodule (not recorded which). Some clones in this sample may be carry-over from other donors' samples. Both conserved end residues are part of each CDR3. The D gene is left open where the match is weak. Expanded clones are given a class, and other clones once, few, many or no size at all.

abundance: NA; j_gene: TRBJ2-7; d_gene: NA; len: 17; v_gene: TRBV28; CDR3nt: TGTGCCAGCAGCCATCCCTGGACAGAGAGAAACTCCTACGAGCAGTACTTC; CDR3aa: CASSHPWTERNSYEQYF
abundance: many; j_gene: TRBJ2-4; d_gene: TRBD2; len: 14; v_gene: TRBV2; CDR3nt: TGTGCCAGCAGGGCTCCGGGAGGGACTAACATTCAGTACTTC; CDR3aa: CASRAPGGTNIQYF
abundance: many; j_gene: TRBJ2-5; d_gene: TRBD1; len: 16; v_gene: TRBV19; CDR3nt: TGTGCCAGTAGTCCTCGGGGGGGACAGGGGCAAGAGACCCAGTACTTC; CDR3aa: CASSPRGGQGQETQYF
abundance: NA; j_gene: TRBJ2-7; d_gene: NA; len: 15; v_gene: TRBV27; CDR3nt: TGTGCCAGCAGTTCCACCAGGGGTGGTTACCACGAGCTGTACTTC; CDR3aa: CASSSTRGGYHELYF
abundance: many; j_gene: TRBJ1-5; d_gene: NA; len: 13; v_gene: TRBV30; CDR3nt: TGTGCTTGGAGCACAGGAGGCCGGCATCCCCAGCATTTT; CDR3aa: CAWSTGGRHPQHF
abundance: few; j_gene: TRBJ2-3; d_gene: NA; len: 14; v_gene: TRBV6-1; CDR3nt: TGTGCCAGCTGTGGAGGGGTCGTAACAGATACGCAGTATTTT; CDR3aa: CASCGGVVTDTQYF
abundance: NA; j_gene: TRBJ1-2; d_gene: TRBD1; len: 15; v_gene: TRBV4-1; CDR3nt: TGCGCCAGCAGCCAAGGCGAGGGACAGATCTATGGCTACACCTTC; CDR3aa: CASSQGEGQIYGYTF
abundance: once; j_gene: TRBJ2-7; d_gene: NA; len: 13; v_gene: TRBV20-1; CDR3nt: TGCAGTGCTGGGACGTACTTGTGCTACGAGCAGTACTTC; CDR3aa: CSAGTYLCYEQYF
abundance: many; j_gene: TRBJ2-7; d_gene: NA; len: 12; v_gene: TRBV28; CDR3nt: TGTGCCACCAGCTCAGGGACCTACGAGCAGTACTTC; CDR3aa: CATSSGTYEQYF
abundance: few; j_gene: TRBJ2-7; d_gene: TRBD1; len: 15; v_gene: TRBV27; CDR3nt: TGTGCCAGCAGTTTAAATGAAGGACAGGGCTACGAGTATTACTTC; CDR3aa: CASSLNEGQGYEYYF
abundance: NA; j_gene: TRBJ2-7; d_gene: NA; len: 13; v_gene: TRBV27; CDR3nt: TGTGCCATCAGTGAGGGGAAGGAGGACGAGCAGTACTTC; CDR3aa: CAISEGKEDEQYF
abundance: many; j_gene: TRBJ1-2; d_gene: NA; len: 12; v_gene: TRBV7-2; CDR3nt: TGTGCCAGCAGCTTAGAAGGGTATGGCTACACCTTC; CDR3aa: CASSLEGYGYTF
abundance: many; j_gene: TRBJ1-1; d_gene: NA; len: 14; v_gene: TRBV6-2/TRBV6-3; CDR3nt: TGTGCCAGCACCCAGACAGAGTTAGGCACTGAAGCTTTCTTT; CDR3aa: CASTQTELGTEAFF
abundance: many; j_gene: TRBJ2-1; d_gene: NA; len: 14; v_gene: TRBV5-8; CDR3nt: TGTGCCAGCAGCGATGCGGGGTGGTACAATGAGCAGTTCTTC; CDR3aa: CASSDAGWYNEQFF
abundance: few; j_gene: TRBJ1-2; d_gene: NA; len: 13; v_gene: TRBV28; CDR3nt: TGTGCCAGCAACTCCGCTCAGGGAGATGGCTACACCTTC; CDR3aa: CASNSAQGDGYTF
abundance: many; j_gene: TRBJ2-5; d_gene: NA; len: 15; v_gene: TRBV6-4; CDR3nt: TGTGCCAGCAGTGAGATGTGGGGACCCGAAGGGACCCAGTACTTC; CDR3aa: CASSEMWGPEGTQYF
abundance: many; j_gene: TRBJ1-1; d_gene: NA; len: 13; v_gene: TRBV12-3/TRBV12-4; CDR3nt: TGTGCCAGCGGCTCCTCGGGCCAGAACGAAGCTTTCTTT; CDR3aa: CASGSSGQNEAFF
abundance: many; j_gene: TRBJ2-5; d_gene: NA; len: 14; v_gene: TRBV6-1; CDR3nt: TGTGCCAGCACCTGGATCCAGGGTGCAGAGACCCAGTACTTC; CDR3aa: CASTWIQGAETQYF
abundance: NA; j_gene: TRBJ1-2; d_gene: TRBD1; len: 15; v_gene: TRBV5-8; CDR3nt: TGTGCCAGCAGCTTCGGACAGGGGGCATACTATGGCTACACCTTC; CDR3aa: CASSFGQGAYYGYTF
abundance: many; j_gene: TRBJ1-2; d_gene: NA; len: 16; v_gene: TRBV2; CDR3nt: TGTGCCAGCAAGCCGAAGGGTGGGTGGCAGAACTATGGCTACACCTTC; CDR3aa: CASKPKGGWQNYGYTF
abundance: many; j_gene: TRBJ2-7; d_gene: NA; len: 16; v_gene: TRBV2; CDR3nt: TGTGCCAGCAGTGCACTCGGCAGGGGAGGGCCCTACGAGCAGTACTTC; CDR3aa: CASSALGRGGPYEQYF
abundance: NA; j_gene: TRBJ2-1; d_gene: NA; len: 15; v_gene: TRBV18; CDR3nt: TGTGCCAGCTCACCACCTAGCGCCTACTACAATGAGCAGTTCTTC; CDR3aa: CASSPPSAYYNEQFF
abundance: medium-sized; j_gene: TRBJ2-2; d_gene: TRBD1; len: 14; v_gene: TRBV5-1; CDR3nt: TGCGCCAGCAGCTCGGGACAGGGAACCGGGGAGCTGTTTTTT; CDR3aa: CASSSGQGTGELFF
abundance: medium-sized; j_gene: TRBJ2-1; d_gene: TRBD2; len: 15; v_gene: TRBV12-3/TRBV12-4; CDR3nt: TGTGCCAGCAGCCCCGGGACTAGCGGGAGTGATGAGCAGTTCTTC; CDR3aa: CASSPGTSGSDEQFF
abundance: many; j_gene: TRBJ1-6; d_gene: NA; len: 14; v_gene: TRBV6-4; CDR3nt: TGTGCCAGCAGTGAACGGCTTTTTAATTCACCCCTCCACTTT; CDR3aa: CASSERLFNSPLHF
abundance: many; j_gene: TRBJ1-1; d_gene: NA; len: 13; v_gene: TRBV6-1; CDR3nt: TGTGCCAGCAGTGGCCAGGGGAACACTGAAGCTTTCTTT; CDR3aa: CASSGQGNTEAFF
abundance: many; j_gene: TRBJ2-7; d_gene: NA; len: 15; v_gene: TRBV2; CDR3nt: TGTGCCAGCAGTGAAAGGGAACAGTTTGGTTACGAGCAGTACTTC; CDR3aa: CASSEREQFGYEQYF
abundance: many; j_gene: TRBJ1-6; d_gene: TRBD1; len: 16; v_gene: TRBV5-1; CDR3nt: TGCGCCAGCAGCCAACGATACAGGGGAGCCAATTCACCCCTCCACTTT; CDR3aa: CASSQRYRGANSPLHF
abundance: few; j_gene: TRBJ2-1; d_gene: TRBD2; len: 14; v_gene: TRBV7-9; CDR3nt: TGTGCCAGCACTTTAGCAACTAGCGGGAGAGAGCAGTTCTTC; CDR3aa: CASTLATSGREQFF
abundance: many; j_gene: TRBJ1-4; d_gene: NA; len: 13; v_gene: TRBV12-3/TRBV12-4; CDR3nt: TGTGCCAGCAGTTTCATCAGGGGAGGTTTACTGTTTTTT; CDR3aa: CASSFIRGGLLFF
abundance: many; j_gene: TRBJ2-5; d_gene: NA; len: 15; v_gene: TRBV28; CDR3nt: TGTGCCAGCAGTGAGAGGGGGGCAGGGCAAGAGACCCAGTACTTC; CDR3aa: CASSERGAGQETQYF
abundance: many; j_gene: TRBJ1-2; d_gene: TRBD1; len: 14; v_gene: TRBV3-1; CDR3nt: TGTGCCAGCAGCCATAGGACAGGGCGGTATGGCTACACCTTC; CDR3aa: CASSHRTGRYGYTF
abundance: few; j_gene: TRBJ2-7; d_gene: NA; len: 14; v_gene: TRBV6-1; CDR3nt: TGTGCCAGCCGCCGCATCAAGGGGATGGACGAGCAGTGCTTC; CDR3aa: CASRRIKGMDEQCF
abundance: many; j_gene: TRBJ1-4; d_gene: NA; len: 15; v_gene: TRBV28; CDR3nt: TGTGCCAGCAGTTTGCTGGGACGGATGGATGAAAAACTGTTTTTT; CDR3aa: CASSLLGRMDEKLFF
abundance: many; j_gene: TRBJ2-7; d_gene: NA; len: 14; v_gene: TRBV7-2; CDR3nt: TGTGCCAGCAGCTTAGCAGTCAGGGGGGGCGAGCAGTACTTC; CDR3aa: CASSLAVRGGEQYF
abundance: many; j_gene: TRBJ1-3; d_gene: NA; len: 15; v_gene: TRBV3-1; CDR3nt: TGTGCCAGCAGCCACCACAGGAGCTCTGGAAACACCATATATTTT; CDR3aa: CASSHHRSSGNTIYF
abundance: NA; j_gene: TRBJ1-2; d_gene: TRBD1; len: 12; v_gene: TRBV28; CDR3nt: TGTGCCAGCAGTTTACGACAGGGCGGCTACACCTTC; CDR3aa: CASSLRQGGYTF
abundance: NA; j_gene: TRBJ2-1; d_gene: NA; len: 14; v_gene: TRBV7-9; CDR3nt: TGTGCCAGCAGCTTGGAAAGTTACCACAATGAGCAGTTCTTC; CDR3aa: CASSLESYHNEQFF
abundance: many; j_gene: TRBJ2-5; d_gene: NA; len: 13; v_gene: TRBV28; CDR3nt: TGTGCAACCAGGGGGGACTACCAAGAGACCCAGTACTTC; CDR3aa: CATRGDYQETQYF
abundance: NA; j_gene: TRBJ1-2; d_gene: NA; len: 13; v_gene: TRBV27; CDR3nt: TGTGCCAACAGTCTCACAGGGTCATATGGCTACACCTTC; CDR3aa: CANSLTGSYGYTF
abundance: NA; j_gene: TRBJ2-1; d_gene: NA; len: 12; v_gene: TRBV6-5; CDR3nt: TGTGCCAGCAGTTACTCGATCAATGAGCAGTTCTTC; CDR3aa: CASSYSINEQFF
abundance: many; j_gene: TRBJ2-7; d_gene: NA; len: 14; v_gene: TRBV30; CDR3nt: TGTGCCTGGAGCACAAGAAGGGACTCCTACGAGCAGTACTTC; CDR3aa: CAWSTRRDSYEQYF
abundance: many; j_gene: TRBJ2-6; d_gene: NA; len: 17; v_gene: TRBV19; CDR3nt: TGTGCCAGTAGTCCCTCGACAGTTCTCTCTGGGGCCAACGTCCTGACTTTC; CDR3aa: CASSPSTVLSGANVLTF
abundance: many; j_gene: TRBJ2-2; d_gene: NA; len: 16; v_gene: TRBV6-4; CDR3nt: TGTGCCAGCAGTGACTCGAGGGGTGTTGGCACCGGGGAGCTGTTTTTT; CDR3aa: CASSDSRGVGTGELFF
abundance: many; j_gene: TRBJ2-1; d_gene: NA; len: 14; v_gene: TRBV19; CDR3nt: TGTGCCAGTAGTCACGGGGAGGTATACAATGAGCAGTTCTTC; CDR3aa: CASSHGEVYNEQFF
abundance: many; j_gene: TRBJ2-1; d_gene: TRBD2; len: 16; v_gene: TRBV19; CDR3nt: TGTGCCAGTAGTACACTAGCGGGGGGGCAAGGAGGTGAGCAGTTCTTC; CDR3aa: CASSTLAGGQGGEQFF
abundance: many; j_gene: TRBJ1-6; d_gene: TRBD1; len: 14; v_gene: TRBV5-8; CDR3nt: TGTGCCAGCAGCAGACGCCAGGGGGATTCACCCCTCCACTTT; CDR3aa: CASSRRQGDSPLHF
abundance: NA; j_gene: TRBJ1-2; d_gene: NA; len: 15; v_gene: TRBV11-2; CDR3nt: TGTGCCAGCAGCCAGGGTATTGGGTTCGGCTATGGCTACACCTTC; CDR3aa: CASSQGIGFGYGYTF
abundance: NA; j_gene: TRBJ2-7; d_gene: TRBD2; len: 13; v_gene: TRBV6-2/TRBV6-3; CDR3nt: TGTGCCACCCTAGCGGTAGGTCCCTACGAGCAGTACTTC; CDR3aa: CATLAVGPYEQYF
abundance: NA; j_gene: TRBJ2-6; d_gene: NA; len: 16; v_gene: TRBV11-2; CDR3nt: TGTTCCAGCAGGCCATACAGGGTTTCTGGGGCCAACGTCCTGACTTTC; CDR3aa: CSSRPYRVSGANVLTF
abundance: many; j_gene: TRBJ2-1; d_gene: TRBD2; len: 13; v_gene: TRBV20-1; CDR3nt: TGCAGTGAGAGGCGGGAGCTCCACAATGAGCAGTTCTTC; CDR3aa: CSERRELHNEQFF
abundance: many; j_gene: TRBJ2-3; d_gene: NA; len: 14; v_gene: TRBV7-3; CDR3nt: TGTGCCAGCAGCTACGGGGCTAGCACAGATACGCAGTATTTT; CDR3aa: CASSYGASTDTQYF
abundance: NA; j_gene: TRBJ2-1; d_gene: NA; len: 15; v_gene: TRBV6-5; CDR3nt: TGTGCCAGCAGTTACAAGGTGAGGAGCCACAATGAGCAGTTCTTC; CDR3aa: CASSYKVRSHNEQFF
abundance: many; j_gene: TRBJ1-1; d_gene: TRBD1; len: 14; v_gene: TRBV27; CDR3nt: TGTGCCAGCAGTACCAGACAGGGCGACACTGAAGCTTTCTTT; CDR3aa: CASSTRQGDTEAFF
abundance: NA; j_gene: TRBJ2-1; d_gene: NA; len: 14; v_gene: TRBV4-1; CDR3nt: TGCGCCAGCAGCCTACAGGAGGCCCTTAATGAGCAGTTCTTC; CDR3aa: CASSLQEALNEQFF
abundance: many; j_gene: TRBJ2-5; d_gene: NA; len: 14; v_gene: TRBV14; CDR3nt: TGTGCCAGCAGCCAAGAACGGCTCGGGGAGACCCAGTACTTC; CDR3aa: CASSQERLGETQYF